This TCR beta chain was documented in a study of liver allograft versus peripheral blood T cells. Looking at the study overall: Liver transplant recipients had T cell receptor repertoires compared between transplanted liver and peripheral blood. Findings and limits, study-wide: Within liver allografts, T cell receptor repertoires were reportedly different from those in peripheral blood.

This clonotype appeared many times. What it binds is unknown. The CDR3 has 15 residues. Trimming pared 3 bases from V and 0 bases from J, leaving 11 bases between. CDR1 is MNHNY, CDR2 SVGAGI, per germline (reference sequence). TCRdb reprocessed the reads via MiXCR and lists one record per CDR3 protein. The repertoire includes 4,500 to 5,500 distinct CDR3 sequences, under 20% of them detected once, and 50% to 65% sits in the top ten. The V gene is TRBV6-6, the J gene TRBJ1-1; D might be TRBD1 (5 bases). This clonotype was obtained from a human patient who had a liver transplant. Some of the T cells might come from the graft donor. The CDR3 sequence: CASSYSGTVNTEAFF. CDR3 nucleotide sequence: TGTGCCAGCAGTTATTCCGGGACGGTGAACACTGAAGCTTTCTTT.